This T cell receptor beta chain was recorded in a study of blood T cells in healthy people across ages. Study-wide findings and caveats: CMV status of donors was unknown, possibly confounding expanded clonotype changes. Estimates of diversity drawn from one million T cells were considered underestimates.

Remarks on this clonotype: The antigen is unknown.

Next came a second PCR, run for about 6 to 11 cycles, which used a sample-barcoded 5' primer along with a J-beta primer mix. All samples yielded 3 million or more CDR3-containing paired-end reads. TCRdb re-analysed the 5' RACE reads in MiXCR, keeping a single row per CDR3 protein. The data contain over a million distinct CDR3 sequences, 35% to 55% of them seen just once; the ten biggest clones take up about 20%. At least 5 micrograms of total RNA were extracted per sample. With 1 base removed from V and 2 bases from J, the gap between germline ends came to 11 bases. Germline V gives CDR1 LGHDT, CDR2 YNNKEL (reference sequence). CDR3 length: 15 amino acids.

The receptor comes from a woman between 55 and 75 years old in good health. The V call is TRBV3-1, the J call TRBJ1-2, with D possibly being TRBD1 (6 bases). Sequenced input: blood. The CDR3 DNA reads TGTGCCAGCAGCCAAGCGCCGGGGGGCAACTATGGCTACACCTTC. Translating it yields CASSQAPGGNYGYTF.